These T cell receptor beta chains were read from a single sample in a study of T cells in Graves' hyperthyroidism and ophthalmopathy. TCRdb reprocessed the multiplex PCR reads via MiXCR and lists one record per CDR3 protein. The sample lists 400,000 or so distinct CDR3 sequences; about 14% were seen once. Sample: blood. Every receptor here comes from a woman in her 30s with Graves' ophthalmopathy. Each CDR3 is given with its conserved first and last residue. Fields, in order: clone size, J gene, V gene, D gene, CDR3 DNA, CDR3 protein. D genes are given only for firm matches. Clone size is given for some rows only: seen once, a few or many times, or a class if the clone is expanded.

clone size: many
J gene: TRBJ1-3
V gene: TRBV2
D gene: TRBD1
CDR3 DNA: TGTGCCAGCACCGGACAGGCTGGCACCATATATTTT
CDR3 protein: CASTGQAGTIYF

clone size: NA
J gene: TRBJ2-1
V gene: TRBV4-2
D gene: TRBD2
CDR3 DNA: TGTGCCAGCAGCCCGGAAGCGGGGGGCAATGAGCAGTTCTTC
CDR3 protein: CASSPEAGGNEQFF

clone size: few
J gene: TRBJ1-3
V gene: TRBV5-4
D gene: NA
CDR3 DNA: TGTGCCAGCAGCTTGGGACAGGACTCTGGAAACACCATATATTTT
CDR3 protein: CASSLGQDSGNTIYF

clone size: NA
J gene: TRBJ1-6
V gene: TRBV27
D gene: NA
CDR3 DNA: TGTGCCAGCAGAATGGGGGGTTTGCATTCACCCCTCCACTTT
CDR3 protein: CASRMGGLHSPLHF

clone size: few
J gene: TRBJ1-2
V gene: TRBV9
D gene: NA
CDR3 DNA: TGTGCCAGCAGCGTAGATAGGGGGGCGGATGGCTACACCTTC
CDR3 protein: CASSVDRGADGYTF

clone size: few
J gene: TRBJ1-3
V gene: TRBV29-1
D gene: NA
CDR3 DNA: TGCAGCGGCTCCATCGGAGGGAGCTCTGGAAACACCATATATTTT
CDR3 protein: CSGSIGGSSGNTIYF

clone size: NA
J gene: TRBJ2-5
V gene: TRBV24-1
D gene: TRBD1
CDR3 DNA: TGTGCCACCAGTTCGGTGGGATTGGGACAGCAAGAGACCCAGTACTTC
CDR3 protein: CATSSVGLGQQETQYF

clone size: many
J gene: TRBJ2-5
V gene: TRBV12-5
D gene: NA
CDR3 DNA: TGTGCTAGTGGCCCGACTGGTCAGACCCAGTACTTC
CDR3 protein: CASGPTGQTQYF

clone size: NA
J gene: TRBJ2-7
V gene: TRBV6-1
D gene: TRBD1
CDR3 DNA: TGTGCCAGCAGTTCTAATTCTGGACAGGGGGAAGGGGAGCAGTACTTC
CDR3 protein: CASSSNSGQGEGEQYF

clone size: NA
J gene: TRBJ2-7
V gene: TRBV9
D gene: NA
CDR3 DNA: TGTGCCAGCAGCGTAGAGGGGCGTGCCCACGAGCAGTACTTC
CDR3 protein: CASSVEGRAHEQYF

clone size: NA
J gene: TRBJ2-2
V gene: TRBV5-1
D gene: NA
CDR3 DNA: TGCGCCAGCAGCCCCGACACCGGGAACACCGGGGAGCTGTTTTTT
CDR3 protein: CASSPDTGNTGELFF

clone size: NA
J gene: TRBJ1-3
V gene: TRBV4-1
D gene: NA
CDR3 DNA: TGCGCCAGCAGCCCCACTGGCAGGAAGGTTGGTTCTGGAAACACCATATATTTT
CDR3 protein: CASSPTGRKVGSGNTIYF

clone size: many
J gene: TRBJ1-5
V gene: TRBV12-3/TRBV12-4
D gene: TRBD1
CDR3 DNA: TGTGCCAGCAGTCTCGGACAGGTCTGGGGCAATCAGCCCCAGCATTTT
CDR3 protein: CASSLGQVWGNQPQHF

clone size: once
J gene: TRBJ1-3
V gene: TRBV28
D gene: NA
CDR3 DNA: TGTGCCAGCAGTTTAGTACGCGGGGCGGATGGAAACACCATATATTTT
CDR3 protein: CASSLVRGADGNTIYF

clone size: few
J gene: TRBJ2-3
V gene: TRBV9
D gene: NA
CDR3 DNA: TGTGCCAGCAGCTACCGGGACGATACGCAGTATTTT
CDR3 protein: CASSYRDDTQYF

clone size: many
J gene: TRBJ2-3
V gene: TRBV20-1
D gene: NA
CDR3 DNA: TGCAGCGGGGCGCCGGCCGGATCTTCCACAGATACGCAGTATTTT
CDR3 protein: CSGAPAGSSTDTQYF

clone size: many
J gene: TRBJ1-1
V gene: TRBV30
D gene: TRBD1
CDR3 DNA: TGTGCCTGGAGTGGACAGGGAAAATATGAAGCTTTCTTT
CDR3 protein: CAWSGQGKYEAFF

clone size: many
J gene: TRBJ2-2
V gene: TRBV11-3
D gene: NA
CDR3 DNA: TGTGCCAGCAGCTTAGAGGGTCACGGGGAGCTGTTTTTT
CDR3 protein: CASSLEGHGELFF

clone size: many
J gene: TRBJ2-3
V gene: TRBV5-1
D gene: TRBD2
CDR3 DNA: TGCGCCAGTATGGGACTAGCGGGGGGGCCATATACGCAGTATTTT
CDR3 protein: CASMGLAGGPYTQYF

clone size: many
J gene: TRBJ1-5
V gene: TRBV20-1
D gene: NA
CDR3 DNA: TGCAGTGCTAGAGATCCGGGGCAACATAGCAATCAGCCCCAGCATTTT
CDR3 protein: CSARDPGQHSNQPQHF

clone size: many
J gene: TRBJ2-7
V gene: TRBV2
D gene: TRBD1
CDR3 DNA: TGTGCCAGCAGTGGGGGACAGGGTGTCTACGAGCAGTACTTC
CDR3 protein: CASSGGQGVYEQYF

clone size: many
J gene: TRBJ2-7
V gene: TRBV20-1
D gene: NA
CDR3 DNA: TGCAGTGCTAGAGAAGGCAGGGCCAACTACGAGCAGTACTTC
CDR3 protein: CSAREGRANYEQYF

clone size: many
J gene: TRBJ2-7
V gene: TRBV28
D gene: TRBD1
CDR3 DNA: TGTGCCAGCAGAACCGGGACAGACGCTTCCTACGAGCAGTACTTC
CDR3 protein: CASRTGTDASYEQYF

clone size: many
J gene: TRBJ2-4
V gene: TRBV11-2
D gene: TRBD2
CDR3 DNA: TGTGCCAGCAGCTCAACGCTACCCAATAGCGGGGGGACGTCACGAAACATTCAGTACTTC
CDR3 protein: CASSSTLPNSGGTSRNIQYF

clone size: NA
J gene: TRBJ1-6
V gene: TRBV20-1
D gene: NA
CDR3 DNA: TGCAGTGCTCCCCTTACAAAGGGATTCACCTATAATTCACCCCTCCACTTT
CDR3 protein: CSAPLTKGFTYNSPLHF

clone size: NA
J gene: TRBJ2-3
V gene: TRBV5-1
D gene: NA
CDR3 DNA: TGCGCCAGCAACCCTATGAGGGGGGCGACCCTGTATTTT
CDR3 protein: CASNPMRGATLYF

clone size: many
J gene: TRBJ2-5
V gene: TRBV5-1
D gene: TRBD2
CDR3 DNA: TGCGCCAGCAGGGACCTTGCGGGGGGTGGAGAGACCCAGTACTTC
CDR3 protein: CASRDLAGGGETQYF

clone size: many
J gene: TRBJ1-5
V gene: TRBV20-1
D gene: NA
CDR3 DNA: TGCAGTGCTAGCTATCCAAGCCGCGGCCGCCCGCCCCAGCATTTT
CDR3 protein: CSASYPSRGRPPQHF

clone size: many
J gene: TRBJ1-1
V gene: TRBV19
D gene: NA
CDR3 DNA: TGTGCCAGTAGTATAGGGGGGCAGCTGAACACTGAAGCTTTCTTT
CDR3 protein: CASSIGGQLNTEAFF

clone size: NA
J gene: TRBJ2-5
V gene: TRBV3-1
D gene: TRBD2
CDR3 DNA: TGTGCCAGCAGCCTAGTAGCGGGGACCCAAGAGACCCAGTACTTC
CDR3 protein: CASSLVAGTQETQYF

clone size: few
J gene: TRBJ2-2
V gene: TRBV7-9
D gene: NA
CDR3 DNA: TGTGCCAGCAGCCGCCCGGCGGGCTACCGGGACACCGGGGAGCTGTTTTTT
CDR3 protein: CASSRPAGYRDTGELFF

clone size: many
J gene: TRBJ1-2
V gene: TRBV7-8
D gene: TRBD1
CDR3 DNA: TGTGCCAGCAGCTCCGGGACAGACTATGGCTACACCTTC
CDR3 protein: CASSSGTDYGYTF

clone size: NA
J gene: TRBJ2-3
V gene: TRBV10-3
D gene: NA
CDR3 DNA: TGTGCCACCAGTGAACGAGAGGGGGACCCAGATACGCAGTATTTT
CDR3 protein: CATSEREGDPDTQYF

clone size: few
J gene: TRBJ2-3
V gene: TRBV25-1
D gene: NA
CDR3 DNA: TGTGCCAGCAGTGAGTCGGGGATAGATACGCAGTATTTT
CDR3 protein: CASSESGIDTQYF

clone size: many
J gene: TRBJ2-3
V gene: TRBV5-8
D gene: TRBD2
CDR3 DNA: TGTGCCAGCAGCTTTTCTAGCGGGGGTCCAGATACGCAGTATTTT
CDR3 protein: CASSFSSGGPDTQYF

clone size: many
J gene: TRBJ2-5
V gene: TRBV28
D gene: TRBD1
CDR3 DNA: TGTGCCAGCAGTTGGGACAGGGCTTTGTTGGAGACCCAGTACTTC
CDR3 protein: CASSWDRALLETQYF

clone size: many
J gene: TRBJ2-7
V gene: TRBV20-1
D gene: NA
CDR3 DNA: TGCAGTGCTAGCGCAAGGGGGACCTACGAGCAGTACTTC
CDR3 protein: CSASARGTYEQYF

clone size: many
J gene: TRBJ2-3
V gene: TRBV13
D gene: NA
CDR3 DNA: TGTGCCAGCAGTGGGGTCAGCACAGATACGCAGTATTTT
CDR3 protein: CASSGVSTDTQYF

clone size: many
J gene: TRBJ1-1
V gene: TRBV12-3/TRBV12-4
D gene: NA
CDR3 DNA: TGTGCCAGCACTCCCTTTTTGAAGAACACTGAAGCTTTCTTT
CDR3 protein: CASTPFLKNTEAFF

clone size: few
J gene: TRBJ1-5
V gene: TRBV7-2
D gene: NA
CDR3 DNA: TGTGCCAGCAGCTTTCCCCAGGAATTTCAGCCCCAGCATTTT
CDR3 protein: CASSFPQEFQPQHF

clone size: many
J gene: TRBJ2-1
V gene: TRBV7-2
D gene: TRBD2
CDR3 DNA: TGTGCCAGCAGCCAGGGACTAGACCTTTACAATGAGCAGTTCTTC
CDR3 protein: CASSQGLDLYNEQFF

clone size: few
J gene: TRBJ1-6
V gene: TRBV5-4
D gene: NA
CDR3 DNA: TGTGCCAGCAAAATAGGGGGGACTCCCCATTCACCCCTCCACTTT
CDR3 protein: CASKIGGTPHSPLHF

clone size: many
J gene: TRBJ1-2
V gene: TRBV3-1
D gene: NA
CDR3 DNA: TGTGCCAGCAGCCAAGATCTTGGGGAAGTCTATGGCTACACCTTC
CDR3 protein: CASSQDLGEVYGYTF

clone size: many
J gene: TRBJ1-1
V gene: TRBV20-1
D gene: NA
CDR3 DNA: TGCAGTGCTAGAGATCCCAGGGGACAAATGAACACTGAAGCTTTCTTT
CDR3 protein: CSARDPRGQMNTEAFF

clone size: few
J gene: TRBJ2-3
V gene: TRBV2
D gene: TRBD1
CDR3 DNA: TGTGCCAGCAGCGTAGGGACAGCAAGCACAGATACGCAGTATTTT
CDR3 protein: CASSVGTASTDTQYF

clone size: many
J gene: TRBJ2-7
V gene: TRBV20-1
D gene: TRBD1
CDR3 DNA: TGCAGTGCTATCCCGGGACAGGGATACGAGCAGTACTTC
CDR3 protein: CSAIPGQGYEQYF

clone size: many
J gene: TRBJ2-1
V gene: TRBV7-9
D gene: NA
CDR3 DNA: TGTGCCAGCAGCTTAATCGGAGGGGGGGGTGAGCAGTTCTTC
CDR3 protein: CASSLIGGGGEQFF

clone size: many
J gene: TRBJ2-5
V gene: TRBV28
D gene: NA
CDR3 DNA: TGTGCCAGCAGGGGGACAAACCAAGAGACCCAGTACTTC
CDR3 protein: CASRGTNQETQYF

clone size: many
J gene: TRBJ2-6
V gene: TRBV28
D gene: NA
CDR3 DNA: TGTGCCAGCAGGACCCAGCTAACTGGGGCCAACGTCCTGACTTTC
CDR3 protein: CASRTQLTGANVLTF

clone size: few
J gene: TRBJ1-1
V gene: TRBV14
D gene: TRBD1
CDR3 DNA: TGTGCCAGCAGCCAAGGAGACAGGGGGCGATGGAACACTGAAGCTTTCTTT
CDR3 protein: CASSQGDRGRWNTEAFF